This TCR beta chain is from a study of blood T cells in healthy people across ages. A sample-barcoded 5' primer and a J-beta primer mix were used in a second PCR of roughly 7 to 11 cycles. Using its own MiXCR run on the 5' RACE reads, TCRdb lists one record per CDR3 protein. This sample has roughly 1,800,000 distinct CDR3 sequences, with approximately 50% found just once. The CDR3 is 12 amino acids. Germline V gene sequence: CDR1 MNHEY, CDR2 SVGEGT. Trimming stripped 6 bases from V and 4 bases from J, with 9 bases between. Sequences were obtained from blood. The sequence was obtained from a woman aged 40 to 49 in good health. The V gene is TRBV6-2 or TRBV6-3, the J gene TRBJ1-2; D is uncertain. The CDR3: CASSERVYGYTF. The CDR3 DNA reads TGTGCCAGCAGCGAACGAGTCTATGGCTACACCTTC.